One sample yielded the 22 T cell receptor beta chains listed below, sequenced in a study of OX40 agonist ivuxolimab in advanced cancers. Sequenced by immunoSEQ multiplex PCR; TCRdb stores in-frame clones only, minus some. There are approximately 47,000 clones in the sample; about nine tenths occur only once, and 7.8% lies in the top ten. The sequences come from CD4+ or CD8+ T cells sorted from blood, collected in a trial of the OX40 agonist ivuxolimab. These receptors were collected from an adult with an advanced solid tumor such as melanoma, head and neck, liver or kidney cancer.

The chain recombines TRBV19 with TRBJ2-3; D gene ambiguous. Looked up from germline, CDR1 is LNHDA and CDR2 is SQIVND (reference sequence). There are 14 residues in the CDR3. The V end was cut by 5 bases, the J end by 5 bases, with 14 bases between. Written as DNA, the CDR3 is TGTGCCAGTAGTCATAATACGAATAGAGATACGCAGTATTTT. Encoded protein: CASSHNTNRDTQYF.

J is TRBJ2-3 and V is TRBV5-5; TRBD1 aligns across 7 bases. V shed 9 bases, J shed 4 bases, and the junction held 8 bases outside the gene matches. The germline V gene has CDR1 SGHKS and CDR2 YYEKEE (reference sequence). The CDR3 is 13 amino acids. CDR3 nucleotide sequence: TGTGCCACCACGACAGGGATCGCAGATACGCAGTATTTT. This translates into CATTTGIADTQYF.

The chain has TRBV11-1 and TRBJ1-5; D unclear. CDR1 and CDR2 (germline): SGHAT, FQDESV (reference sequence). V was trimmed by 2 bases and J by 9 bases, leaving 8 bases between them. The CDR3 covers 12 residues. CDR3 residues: CASSLLVGPQHF. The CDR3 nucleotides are TGTGCCAGCAGCTTATTGGTCGGGCCCCAGCATTTT.

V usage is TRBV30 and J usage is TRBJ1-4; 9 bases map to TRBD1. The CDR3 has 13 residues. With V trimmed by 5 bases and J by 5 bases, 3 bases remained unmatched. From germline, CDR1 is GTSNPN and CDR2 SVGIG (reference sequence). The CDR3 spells CAWGQGLNEKLFF. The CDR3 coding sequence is TGTGCCTGGGGACAGGGGTTAAATGAAAAACTGTTTTTT.

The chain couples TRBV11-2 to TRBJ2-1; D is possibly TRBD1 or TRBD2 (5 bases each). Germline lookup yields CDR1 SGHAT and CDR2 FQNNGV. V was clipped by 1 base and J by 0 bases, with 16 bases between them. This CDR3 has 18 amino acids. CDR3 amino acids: CASSLGSRGEGSYNEQFF. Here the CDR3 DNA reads TGTGCCAGCAGCTTAGGTTCTAGGGGAGAGGGCTCCTACAATGAGCAGTTCTTC.

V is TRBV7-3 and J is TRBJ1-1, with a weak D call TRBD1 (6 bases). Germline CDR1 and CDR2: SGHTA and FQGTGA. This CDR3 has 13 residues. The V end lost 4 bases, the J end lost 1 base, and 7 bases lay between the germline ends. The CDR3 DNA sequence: TGTGCCAGCAGCTCGACAGGGAACACTGAAGCTTTCTTT. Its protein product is CASSSTGNTEAFF.

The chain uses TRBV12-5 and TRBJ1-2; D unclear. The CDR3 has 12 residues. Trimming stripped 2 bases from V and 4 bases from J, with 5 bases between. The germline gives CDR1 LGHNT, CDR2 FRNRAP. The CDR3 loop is CASGLNPYGYTF. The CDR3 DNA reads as TGTGCTAGTGGTTTGAACCCCTATGGCTACACCTTC.

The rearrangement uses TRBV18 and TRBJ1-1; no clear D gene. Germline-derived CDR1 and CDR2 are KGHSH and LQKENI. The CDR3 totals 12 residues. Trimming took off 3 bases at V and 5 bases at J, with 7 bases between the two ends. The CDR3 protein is CASSPRETEAFF. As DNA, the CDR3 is TGTGCCAGCTCACCTCGGGAGACTGAAGCTTTCTTT. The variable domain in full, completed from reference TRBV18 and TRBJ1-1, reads NAGVMQNPRHLVRRRGQEARLRCSPMKGHSHVYWYRQLPEEGLKFMVYLQKENIIDESGMPKERFSAEFPKEGPSILRIQQVVRGDSAAYFCASSPRETEAFFGQGTRLTVV.

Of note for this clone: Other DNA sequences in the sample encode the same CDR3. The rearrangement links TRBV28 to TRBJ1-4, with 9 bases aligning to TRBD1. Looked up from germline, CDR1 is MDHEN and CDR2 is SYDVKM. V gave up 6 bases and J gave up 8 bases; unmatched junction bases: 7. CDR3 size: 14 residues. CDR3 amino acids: CASSFGQGREKLFF. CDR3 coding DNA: TGTGCCAGCAGCTTCGGACAGGGGCGGGAAAAACTGTTTTTT.

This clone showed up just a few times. The CDR3 loop is CASSSPGTGILYEQYF. CDR3 coding DNA: TGTGCCAGCAGTTCCCCCGGGACAGGGATTCTCTACGAGCAGTACTTC. The chain employs TRBV28 and TRBJ2-7; 9 bases line up with TRBD1. This CDR3 contains 16 residues. CDR1 MDHEN and CDR2 SYDVKM come from the germline V gene. V dropped 4 bases and J dropped 3; count of bases not matched to a gene: 10.

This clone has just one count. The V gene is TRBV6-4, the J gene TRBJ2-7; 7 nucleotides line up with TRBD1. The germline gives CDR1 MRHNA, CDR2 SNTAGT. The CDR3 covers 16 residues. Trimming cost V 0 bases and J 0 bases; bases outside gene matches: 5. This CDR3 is CASSDSDRDLSYEQYF. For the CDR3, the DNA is TGTGCCAGCAGTGACTCAGACAGGGACCTCTCCTACGAGCAGTACTTC.

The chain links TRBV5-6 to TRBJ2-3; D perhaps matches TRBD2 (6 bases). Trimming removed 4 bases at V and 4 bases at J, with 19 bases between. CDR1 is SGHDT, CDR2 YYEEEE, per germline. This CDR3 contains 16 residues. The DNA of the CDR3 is TGTGCCAGCAGCCGTCGCCGGGGGTCATTATCAGATACGCAGTATTTT. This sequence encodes CASSRRRGSLSDTQYF.

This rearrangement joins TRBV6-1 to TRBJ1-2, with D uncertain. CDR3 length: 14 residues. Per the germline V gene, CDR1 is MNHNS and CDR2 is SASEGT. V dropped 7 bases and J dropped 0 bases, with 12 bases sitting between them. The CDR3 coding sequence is TGTGCCAGCACATTAGGACTTACTAACTATGGCTACACCTTC. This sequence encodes CASTLGLTNYGYTF.

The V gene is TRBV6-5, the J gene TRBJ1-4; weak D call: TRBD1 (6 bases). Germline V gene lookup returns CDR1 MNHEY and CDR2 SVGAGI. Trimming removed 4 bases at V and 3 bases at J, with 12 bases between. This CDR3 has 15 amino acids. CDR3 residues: CASSWVTGSNEKLFF. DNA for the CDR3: TGTGCCAGCAGTTGGGTGACAGGCTCTAATGAAAAACTGTTTTTT.

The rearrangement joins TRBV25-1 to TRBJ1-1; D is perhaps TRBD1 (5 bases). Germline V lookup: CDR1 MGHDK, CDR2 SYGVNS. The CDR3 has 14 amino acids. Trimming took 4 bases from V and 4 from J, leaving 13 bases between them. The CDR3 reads CASSARAGGTEAFF. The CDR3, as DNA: TGTGCCAGCAGTGCCCGGGCGGGGGGCACTGAAGCTTTCTTT.

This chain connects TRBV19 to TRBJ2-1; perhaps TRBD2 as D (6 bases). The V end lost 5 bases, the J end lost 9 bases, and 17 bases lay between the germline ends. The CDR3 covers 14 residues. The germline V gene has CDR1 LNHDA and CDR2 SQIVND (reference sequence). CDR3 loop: CASSPNPRLGEQFF. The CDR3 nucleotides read TGTGCCAGTAGTCCCAATCCGAGACTAGGTGAGCAGTTCTTC.

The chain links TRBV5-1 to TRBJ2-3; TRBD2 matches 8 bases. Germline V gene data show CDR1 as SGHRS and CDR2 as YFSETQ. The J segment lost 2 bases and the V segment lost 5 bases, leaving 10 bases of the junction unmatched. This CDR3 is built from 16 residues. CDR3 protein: CASREAPGGLTDTQYF. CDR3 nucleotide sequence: TGCGCCAGCAGAGAGGCGCCGGGAGGGCTCACAGATACGCAGTATTTT.

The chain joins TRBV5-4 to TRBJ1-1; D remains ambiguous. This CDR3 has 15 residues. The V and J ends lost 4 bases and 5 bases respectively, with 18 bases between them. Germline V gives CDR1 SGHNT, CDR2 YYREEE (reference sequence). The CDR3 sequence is CASSTPAKGGTEAFF. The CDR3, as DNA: TGTGCCAGCAGCACCCCAGCTAAGGGCGGAACTGAAGCTTTCTTT.

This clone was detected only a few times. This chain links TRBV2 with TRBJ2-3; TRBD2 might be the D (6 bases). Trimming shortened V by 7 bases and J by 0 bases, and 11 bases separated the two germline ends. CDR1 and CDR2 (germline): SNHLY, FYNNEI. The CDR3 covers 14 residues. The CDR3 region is CASNRETSTDTQYF. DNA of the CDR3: TGTGCCAGCAATCGGGAGACTAGCACAGATACGCAGTATTTT. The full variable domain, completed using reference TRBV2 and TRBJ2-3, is EPEVTQTPSHQVTQMGQEVILRCVPISNHLYFYWYRQILGQKVEFLVSFYNNEISEKSEIFDDQFSVERPDGSNFTLKIRSTKLEDSAMYFCASNRETSTDTQYFGPGTRLTVL.

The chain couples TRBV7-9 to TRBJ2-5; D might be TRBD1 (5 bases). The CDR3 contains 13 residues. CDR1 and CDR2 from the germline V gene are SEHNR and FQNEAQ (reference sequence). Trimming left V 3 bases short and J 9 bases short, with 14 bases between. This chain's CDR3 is CASSFGPQGAQYF. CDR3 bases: TGTGCCAGCAGCTTCGGCCCCCAAGGGGCCCAGTACTTC.

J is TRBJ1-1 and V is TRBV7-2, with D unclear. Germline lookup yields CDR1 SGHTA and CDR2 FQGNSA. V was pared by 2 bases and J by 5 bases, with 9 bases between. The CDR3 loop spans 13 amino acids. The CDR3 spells CASSLSSRTEAFF. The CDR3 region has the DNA TGTGCCAGCAGCTTAAGTTCGCGAACTGAAGCTTTCTTT. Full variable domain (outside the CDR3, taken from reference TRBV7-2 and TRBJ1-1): GAGVSQSPSNKVTEKGKDVELRCDPISGHTALYWYRQSLGQGLEFLIYFQGNSAPDKSGLPSDRFSAERTGGSVSTLTIQRTQQEDSAVYLCASSLSSRTEAFFGQGTRLTVV.

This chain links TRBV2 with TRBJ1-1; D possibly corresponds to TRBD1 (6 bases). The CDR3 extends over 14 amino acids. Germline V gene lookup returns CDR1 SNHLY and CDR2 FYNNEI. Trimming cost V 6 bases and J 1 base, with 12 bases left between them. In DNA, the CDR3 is TGTGCCAGCAGGGAACTACAGGGGAACACTGAAGCTTTCTTT. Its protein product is CASRELQGNTEAFF.